This T cell receptor beta chain is from a study of STAT5B mutations in CD4+ large granular lymphocyte leukemia. There are 13 residues in the CDR3. Trimming pared 6 bases from V and 6 bases from J, leaving 12 bases between. CDR1 is MNHNY, CDR2 SVGAGI, per germline (reference sequence). Measured with immunoSEQ multiplex PCR; TCRdb has only the in-frame clones, and not every one. The sample includes about 23,000 clones, over 80% of them seen just once. The source of this sequence is a human donor in good health. V gene TRBV6-6 combines with J gene TRBJ1-5; no clear D. Sequencing input: CD4+ T cells from blood buffy coats. CDR3 in DNA: TGTGCCAGCAGCTCAACCGATATTCAGCCCCAGCATTTT. Translated: CASSSTDIQPQHF.